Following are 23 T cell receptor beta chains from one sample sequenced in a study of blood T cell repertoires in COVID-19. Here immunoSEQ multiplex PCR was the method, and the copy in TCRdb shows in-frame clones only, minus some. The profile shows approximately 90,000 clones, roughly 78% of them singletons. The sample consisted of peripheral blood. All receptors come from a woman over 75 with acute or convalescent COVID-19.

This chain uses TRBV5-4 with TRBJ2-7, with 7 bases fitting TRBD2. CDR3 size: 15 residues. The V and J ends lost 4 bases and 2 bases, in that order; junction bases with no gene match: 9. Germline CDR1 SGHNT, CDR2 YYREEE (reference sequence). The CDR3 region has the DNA TGTGCCAGCAGCCCTAAAACGGGGGGACCCTACGAGCAGTACTTC. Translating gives CASSPKTGGPYEQYF.

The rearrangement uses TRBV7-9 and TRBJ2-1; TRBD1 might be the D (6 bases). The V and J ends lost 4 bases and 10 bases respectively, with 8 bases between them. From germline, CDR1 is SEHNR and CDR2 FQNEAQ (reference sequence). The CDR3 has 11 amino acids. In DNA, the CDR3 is TGTGCCAGCAGCTGGGGACAAGAGCAGTTCTTC. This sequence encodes CASSWGQEQFF.

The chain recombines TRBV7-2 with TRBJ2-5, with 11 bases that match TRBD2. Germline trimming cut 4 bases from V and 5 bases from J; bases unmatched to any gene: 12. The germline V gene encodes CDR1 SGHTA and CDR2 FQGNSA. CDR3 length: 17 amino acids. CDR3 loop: CASSSEGLAAPRETQYF. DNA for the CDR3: TGTGCCAGCAGCTCGGAGGGACTAGCGGCCCCCAGGGAGACCCAGTACTTC.

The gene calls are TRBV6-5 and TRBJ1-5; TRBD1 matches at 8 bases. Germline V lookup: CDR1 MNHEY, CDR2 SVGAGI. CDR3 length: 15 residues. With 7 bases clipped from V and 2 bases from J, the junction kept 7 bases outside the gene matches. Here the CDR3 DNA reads TGTGCCAGCACCTGGACGGACAGGGGCAATCAGCCCCAGCATTTT. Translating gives CASTWTDRGNQPQHF.

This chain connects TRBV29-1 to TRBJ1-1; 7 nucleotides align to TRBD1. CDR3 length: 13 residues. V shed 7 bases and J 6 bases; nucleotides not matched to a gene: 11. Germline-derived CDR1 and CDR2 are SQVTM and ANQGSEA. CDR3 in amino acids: CSGRRGTLPEAFF. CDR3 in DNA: TGCAGCGGCCGCAGGGGGACCCTCCCTGAAGCTTTCTTT.

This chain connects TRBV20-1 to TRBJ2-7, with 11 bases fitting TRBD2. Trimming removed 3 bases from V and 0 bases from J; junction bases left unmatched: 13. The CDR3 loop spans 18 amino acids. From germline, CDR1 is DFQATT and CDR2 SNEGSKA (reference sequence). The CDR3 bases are TGCAGTGCTAGTAGGTTAGCGGGAGGGGAGCTGAGCTCCTACGAGCAGTACTTC. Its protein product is CSASRLAGGELSSYEQYF.

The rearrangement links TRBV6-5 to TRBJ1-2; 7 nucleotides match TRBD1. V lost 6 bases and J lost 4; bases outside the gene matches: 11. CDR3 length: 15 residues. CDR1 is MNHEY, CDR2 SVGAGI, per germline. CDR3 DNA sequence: TGTGCCAGCAGGATTTGGCGGACAGGCAGCTATGGCTACACCTTC. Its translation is CASRIWRTGSYGYTF.

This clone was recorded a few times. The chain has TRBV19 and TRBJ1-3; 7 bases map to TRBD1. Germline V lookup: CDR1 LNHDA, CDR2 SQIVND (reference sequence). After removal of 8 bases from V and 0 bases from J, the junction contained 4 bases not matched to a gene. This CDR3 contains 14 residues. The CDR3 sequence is CASHYRGSGNTIYF. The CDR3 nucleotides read TGTGCCAGTCACTACAGGGGCTCTGGAAACACCATATATTTT.

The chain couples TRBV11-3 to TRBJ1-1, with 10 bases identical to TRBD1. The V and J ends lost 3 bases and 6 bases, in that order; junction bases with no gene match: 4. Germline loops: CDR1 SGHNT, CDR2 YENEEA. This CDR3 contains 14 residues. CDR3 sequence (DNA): TGTGCCAGCAGCTTGGGGGACAGGGGCTCTGAAGCTTTCTTT. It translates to CASSLGDRGSEAFF.

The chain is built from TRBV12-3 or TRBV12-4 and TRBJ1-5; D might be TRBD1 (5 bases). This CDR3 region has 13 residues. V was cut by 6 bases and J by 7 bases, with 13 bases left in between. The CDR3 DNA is TGTGCCAGCAGCCTGGGTGGGGGGCAGCCCCAGCATTTT. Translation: CASSLGGGQPQHF.

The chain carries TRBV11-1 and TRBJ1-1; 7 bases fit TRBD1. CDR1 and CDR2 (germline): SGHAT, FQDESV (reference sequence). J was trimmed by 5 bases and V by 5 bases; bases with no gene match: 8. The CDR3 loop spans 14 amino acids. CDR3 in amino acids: CASSQDRRGTEAFF. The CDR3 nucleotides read TGTGCCAGCAGCCAGGACAGGAGGGGGACTGAAGCTTTCTTT.

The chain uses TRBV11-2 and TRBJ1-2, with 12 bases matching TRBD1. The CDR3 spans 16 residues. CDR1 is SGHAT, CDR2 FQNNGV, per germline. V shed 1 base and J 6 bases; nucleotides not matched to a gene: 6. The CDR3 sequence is CASSLVRDRGRNGYTF. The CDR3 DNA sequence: TGTGCCAGCAGCTTAGTGCGGGACAGGGGGCGGAATGGCTACACCTTC.

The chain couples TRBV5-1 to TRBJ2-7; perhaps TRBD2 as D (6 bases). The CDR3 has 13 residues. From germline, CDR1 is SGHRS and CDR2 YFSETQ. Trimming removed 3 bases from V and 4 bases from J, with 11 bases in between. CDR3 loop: CASSWGVSYEQYF. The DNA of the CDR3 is TGCGCCAGCAGCTGGGGGGTATCGTACGAGCAGTACTTC.

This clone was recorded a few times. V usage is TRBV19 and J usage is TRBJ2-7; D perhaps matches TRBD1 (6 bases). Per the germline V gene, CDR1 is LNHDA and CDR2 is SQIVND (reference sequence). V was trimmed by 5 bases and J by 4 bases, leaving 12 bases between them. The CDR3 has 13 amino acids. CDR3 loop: CASSLQGGYEQYF. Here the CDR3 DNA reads TGTGCCAGTAGTTTACAGGGTGGGTACGAGCAGTACTTC.

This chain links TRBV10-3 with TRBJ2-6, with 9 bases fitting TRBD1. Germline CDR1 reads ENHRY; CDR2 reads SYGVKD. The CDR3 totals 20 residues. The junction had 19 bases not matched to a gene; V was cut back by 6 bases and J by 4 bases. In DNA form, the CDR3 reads TGTGCCATCAGGGGCGATCCACAGGGGGCAGCTCTGTCCGGGGCCAACGTCCTGACTTTC. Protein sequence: CAIRGDPQGAALSGANVLTF.

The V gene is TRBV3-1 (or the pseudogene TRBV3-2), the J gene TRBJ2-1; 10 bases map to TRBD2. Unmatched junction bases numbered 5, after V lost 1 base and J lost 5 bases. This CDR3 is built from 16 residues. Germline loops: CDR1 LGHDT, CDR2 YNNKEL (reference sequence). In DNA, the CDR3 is TGTGCCAGCAGCCAAGGGGGACTAGCGCCAAACAATGAGCAGTTCTTC. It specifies CASSQGGLAPNNEQFF.

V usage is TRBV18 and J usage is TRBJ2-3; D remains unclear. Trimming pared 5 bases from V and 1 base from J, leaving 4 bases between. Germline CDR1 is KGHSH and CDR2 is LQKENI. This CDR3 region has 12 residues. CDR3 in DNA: TGTGCCAGCTCAACTGGCACAGATACGCAGTATTTT. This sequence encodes CASSTGTDTQYF.

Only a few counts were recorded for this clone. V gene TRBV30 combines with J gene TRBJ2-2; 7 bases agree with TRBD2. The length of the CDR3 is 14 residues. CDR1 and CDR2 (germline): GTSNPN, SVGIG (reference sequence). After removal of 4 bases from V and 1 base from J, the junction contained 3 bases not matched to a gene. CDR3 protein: CAWKAGMNTGELFF. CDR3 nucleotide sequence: TGTGCCTGGAAAGCGGGGATGAACACCGGGGAGCTGTTTTTT.

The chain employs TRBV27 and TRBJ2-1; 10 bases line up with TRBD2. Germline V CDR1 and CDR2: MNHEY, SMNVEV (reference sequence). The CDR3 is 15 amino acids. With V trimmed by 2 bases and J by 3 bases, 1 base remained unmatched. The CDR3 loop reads CASSLASGGYNEQFF. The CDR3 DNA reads TGTGCCAGCAGTTTAGCTAGCGGGGGCTACAATGAGCAGTTCTTC.

CDR3 amino acids: CASSHIIHRQGPEAFF. The DNA of the CDR3 is TGCGCCAGCAGCCACATAATTCATCGACAGGGGCCTGAAGCTTTCTTT. This chain links TRBV4-1 with TRBJ1-1, with TRBD1 matching 8 bases. Germline values: CDR1 MGHRA, CDR2 YSYEKL. This CDR3 has 16 residues. After removal of 3 bases from V and 6 bases from J, the junction contained 12 bases not matched to a gene.

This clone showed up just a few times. The CDR3 sequence is CASSPQGGYGYTF. In nucleotides, the CDR3 is TGTGCCAGCAGCCCACAGGGCGGCTATGGCTACACCTTC. The chain joins TRBV7-9 to TRBJ1-2; D might be TRBD1 (6 bases). V was pared by 5 bases and J by 4 bases, with 11 bases between. This CDR3 has 13 residues. In germline, CDR1 is SEHNR, CDR2 FQNEAQ (reference sequence). Filled out from reference TRBV7-9 and TRBJ1-2, the complete variable domain reads DTGVSQNPRHKITKRGQNVTFRCDPISEHNRLYWYRQTLGQGPEFLTYFQNEAQLEKSRLLSDRFSAERPKGSFSTLEIQRTEQGDSAMYLCASSPQGGYGYTFGSGTRLTVV.

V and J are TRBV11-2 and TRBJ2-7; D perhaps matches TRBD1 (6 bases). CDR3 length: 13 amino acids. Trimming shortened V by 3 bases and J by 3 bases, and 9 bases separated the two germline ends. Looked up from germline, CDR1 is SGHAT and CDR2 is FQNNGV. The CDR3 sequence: CASSFRGNYEQYF. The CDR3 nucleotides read TGTGCCAGCAGCTTCAGGGGAAACTACGAGCAGTACTTC.

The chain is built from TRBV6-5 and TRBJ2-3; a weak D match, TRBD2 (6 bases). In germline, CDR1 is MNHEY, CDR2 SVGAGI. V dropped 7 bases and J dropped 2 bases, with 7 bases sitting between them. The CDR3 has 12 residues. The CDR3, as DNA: TGTGCCAGCACGGACTACACAGATACGCAGTATTTT. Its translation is CASTDYTDTQYF.